The following is a T cell receptor (beta chain) sequence with its context. No antigen is known for it. This specimen comes from a study of lymphopenia after photon versus proton radiotherapy. Regarding the study as a whole: Under photons, naive T cells and diversity fell while effector/memory populations rose.

The table came from immunoSEQ multiplex PCR; TCRdb's copy has only in-frame clones and leaves some out. The sample consists of about 53,000 clones, around 88% of them appearing once. V was clipped by 1 base and J by 1 base; unmatched bases: 9. Germline assignment: CDR1 SGHTA and CDR2 FQGTGA. This CDR3 has 18 residues. This chain links TRBV7-3 with TRBJ2-7; 11 bases match TRBD2. The TCR was taken from a man in his fifties with gastric cancer. Source: peripheral blood, taken from a patient treated with photon-based radiotherapy. In DNA form, the CDR3 reads TGTGCCAGCAGCTTAAAGGCGGTCGGGACTAGCGGTTCCTACGAGCAGTACTTC. Translation: CASSLKAVGTSGSYEQYF.